Shown below are 29 T cell receptor beta chains from a single sample sequenced in a study of blood T cell repertoires in COVID-19. Using immunoSEQ multiplex PCR, the repertoire was profiled, and TCRdb retains in-frame clones only, with some absent. The table records about 250,000 clones, roughly 80% of them present only once. The material sequenced was peripheral blood. The receptors stem from a man older than 75 with acute or convalescent COVID-19.

The chain has TRBV18 and TRBJ2-2; weak D call: TRBD1 (5 bases). In germline, CDR1 is KGHSH, CDR2 LQKENI. The CDR3 totals 14 residues. V shed 5 bases and J shed 0 bases, with 7 bases lying between them. The DNA of the CDR3 is TGTGCCAGCTCAAAGGGGACGAACACCGGGGAGCTGTTTTTT. Protein product: CASSKGTNTGELFF. Full variable domain (outside the CDR3, taken from reference TRBV18 and TRBJ2-2): NAGVMQNPRHLVRRRGQEARLRCSPMKGHSHVYWYRQLPEEGLKFMVYLQKENIIDESGMPKERFSAEFPKEGPSILRIQQVVRGDSAAYFCASSKGTNTGELFFGEGSRLTVL.

The rearrangement uses TRBV18 and TRBJ2-1; 9 bases match TRBD1. The length of the CDR3 is 14 residues. From germline, CDR1 is KGHSH and CDR2 LQKENI. V was pared by 3 bases and J by 6 bases, with 3 bases of the junction left unmatched. CDR3 loop: CASSPGQGGNEQFF. Here the CDR3 DNA reads TGTGCCAGCTCACCGGGACAGGGAGGCAATGAGCAGTTCTTC.

The chain couples TRBV7-9 to TRBJ1-1, with D perhaps matching TRBD1 (6 bases). There are 15 residues in the CDR3. The V gene's germline CDR1 is SEHNR and CDR2 FQNEAQ (reference sequence). The germline V and J ends were trimmed by 6 bases and 0 bases, with 14 bases remaining between them. This chain's CDR3 is CASRSRTAMNTEAFF. In DNA form, the CDR3 reads TGTGCCAGCAGGTCGAGGACAGCCATGAACACTGAAGCTTTCTTT.

This clone was counted only a few times. The chain uses TRBV10-2 and TRBJ2-7; the match to TRBD1 covers 9 bases. V dropped 6 bases and J dropped 6; count of bases not matched to a gene: 6. Germline CDR1 reads WSHSY; CDR2 reads SAAADI. The CDR3 has 13 residues. DNA for the CDR3: TGCGCCAGCAGACAGGGGGCTTGGGCCGAGCAGTACTTC. It encodes CASRQGAWAEQYF.

The chain has TRBV25-1 and TRBJ1-6, with TRBD1 matching 8 bases. Germline trimming cut 6 bases from V and 7 bases from J; bases unmatched to any gene: 11. Per germline, CDR1 MGHDK and CDR2 SYGVNS. The CDR3 length is 16 residues. The CDR3 sequence: CASRDVQGVVNSPLHF. Here the CDR3 DNA reads TGTGCCAGCAGGGACGTACAGGGGGTTGTCAATTCACCCCTCCACTTT.

V usage is TRBV5-4 and J usage is TRBJ2-3; a weak D match, TRBD2 (5 bases). Per germline, CDR1 SGHNT and CDR2 YYREEE (reference sequence). V was cut by 4 bases and J by 5 bases, with 17 bases left in between. This CDR3 is built from 15 residues. CDR3 sequence reads: CASSPPGSKVDTQYF. For the CDR3, the DNA is TGTGCCAGCAGCCCCCCGGGGAGTAAGGTAGATACGCAGTATTTT.

The chain joins TRBV24-1 to TRBJ2-3; 8 positions agree with TRBD2. V gave up 4 bases and J gave up 3 bases; unmatched junction bases: 14. CDR3 length: 18 residues. In germline, CDR1 is KGHDR, CDR2 SFDVKD. The CDR3 DNA is TGTGCCACCAGTGACCTGAGGAGAGCGGGAGCAGAGACAGATACGCAGTATTTT. This codes for CATSDLRRAGAETDTQYF.

The chain combines TRBV6-1 with TRBJ1-2; 9 nucleotides agree with TRBD1. The CDR3 has 15 amino acids. J was trimmed by 4 bases and V by 3 bases; bases with no gene match: 6. The germline V gene has CDR1 MNHNS and CDR2 SASEGT. The CDR3 reads CASSDGQGKTYGYTF. CDR3 DNA: TGTGCCAGCAGTGACGGACAGGGGAAGACCTATGGCTACACCTTC.

This chain joins TRBV18 and TRBJ1-2; 9 nucleotides align to TRBD1. This CDR3 region has 16 residues. J gave up 8 bases and V 4 bases, and 14 bases lay outside the gene matches. In germline, CDR1 is KGHSH, CDR2 LQKENI. This CDR3 is CASSLQGPGTGSGYTF. The DNA of the CDR3 is TGTGCCAGCTCACTTCAGGGCCCCGGGACAGGGAGCGGCTACACCTTC.

The chain is built from TRBV27 and TRBJ1-3, with 8 nucleotides matching TRBD1. Germline V gene sequence: CDR1 MNHEY, CDR2 SMNVEV (reference sequence). Unmatched junction bases numbered 11, after V lost 4 bases and J lost 0 bases. This CDR3 region has 18 residues. The CDR3 DNA follows: TGTGCCAGCAGTTCCCACGGCGACAGGGGTCTCTCTGGAAACACCATATATTTT. The encoded protein is CASSSHGDRGLSGNTIYF.

The CDR3 is CASSEGQGYNSPLHF. The CDR3 nucleotides read TGTGCCAGCAGTGAAGGACAGGGATATAATTCACCCCTCCACTTT. J is TRBJ1-6 and V is TRBV2, with 7 bases matching TRBD1. The CDR3 sequence is 15 residues long. V was pared by 1 base and J by 4 bases, with 1 base of the junction left unmatched. CDR1 is SNHLY, CDR2 FYNNEI, per germline.

The chain employs TRBV11-2 and TRBJ2-4, with D perhaps TRBD2 (5 bases). Trimming cost V 3 bases and J 6 bases, with 18 bases left between them. Per germline, CDR1 SGHAT and CDR2 FQNNGV. The CDR3 sequence is 16 residues long. For the CDR3, the DNA is TGTGCCAGCAGCTTTAACCGACCTGGCGCGGGAAACATTCAGTACTTC. Translation: CASSFNRPGAGNIQYF.

In this sample, this clone turned up once. This chain uses TRBV28 with TRBJ2-7; D gene uncertain. Trimming removed 2 bases from V and 4 bases from J, with 15 bases in between. The CDR3 has 15 residues. CDR1 and CDR2 from the germline V gene are MDHEN and SYDVKM. CDR3 DNA sequence: TGTGCCAGCAGTTTAACTGATACGAGGCTATACGAGCAGTACTTC. It specifies CASSLTDTRLYEQYF.

The genes are TRBV4-2 and TRBJ1-2; D may be TRBD1 (5 bases). The CDR3 totals 13 residues. V lost 4 bases to trimming and J lost 6 bases, with 12 bases between them. CDR1 LGHNA and CDR2 YNFKEQ come from the germline V gene. Here the CDR3 DNA reads TGTGCCAGCAGCCTTGGGGGAGGGGATGGCTACACCTTC. Residues: CASSLGGGDGYTF.

The chain carries TRBV6-6 and TRBJ1-4; a possible D gene is TRBD1 (6 bases). Trimming left V 8 bases short and J 5 bases short, with 15 bases between. Germline CDR1 MNHNY, CDR2 SVGAGI (reference sequence). This CDR3 comprises 14 residues. The CDR3 DNA follows: TGTGCCAGCCGAACCGGACAGATGAATGAAAAACTGTTTTTT. Protein product: CASRTGQMNEKLFF.

The rearrangement uses TRBV6-5 and TRBJ2-2; D possibly corresponds to TRBD2 (6 bases). The germline V gene encodes CDR1 MNHEY and CDR2 SVGAGI. The germline V and J ends were trimmed by 11 bases and 3 bases, with 16 bases remaining between them. The CDR3 loop spans 14 amino acids. The CDR3 region has the DNA TGTGCCTCACGGGCTAGCGAATACACCGGGGAGCTGTTTTTT. This codes for CASRASEYTGELFF.

The chain employs TRBV18 and TRBJ1-1; 9 bases line up with TRBD1. Trimming took 4 bases from V and 1 from J; bases not matched to a gene: 4. The CDR3 runs 15 residues. Germline V lookup: CDR1 KGHSH, CDR2 LQKENI. The CDR3 DNA reads as TGTGCCAGCTCACAGGACAGGGGTCGGAACACTGAAGCTTTCTTT. It codes for CASSQDRGRNTEAFF.

The V call is TRBV6-6, the J call TRBJ1-6; D ambiguous. V lost 4 bases, J lost 8 bases, and 18 bases lay in between. This CDR3 is built from 16 residues. Germline-derived CDR1 and CDR2 are MNHNY and SVGAGI (reference sequence). The CDR3: CASSSPEEFTHSPLHF. The CDR3 DNA is TGTGCCAGCAGTTCCCCTGAGGAATTTACGCATTCACCCCTCCACTTT.

This clone occurred a few times. This chain joins TRBV27 and TRBJ1-5; D perhaps matches TRBD1 (6 bases). The ends were cut back, 10 bases at V and 5 bases at J, with 15 bases in the middle. The CDR3 is 13 amino acids. Looked up from germline, CDR1 is MNHEY and CDR2 is SMNVEV (reference sequence). The CDR3 loop reads CATGGGRHQPQHF. CDR3 DNA: TGTGCCACCGGGGGGGGGCGGCATCAGCCCCAGCATTTT.

V usage is TRBV27 and J usage is TRBJ1-4, with a tentative D call TRBD1 (6 bases). Germline CDR1 reads MNHEY; CDR2 reads SMNVEV (reference sequence). V lost 6 bases and J lost 3, with 14 bases in between. This CDR3 is 15 amino acids long. CDR3 amino acids: CASRRDRNANEKLFF. CDR3 sequence (DNA): TGTGCCAGCAGACGAGACAGGAACGCTAATGAAAAACTGTTTTTT.

There are a few counts of this clone. The chain uses TRBV24-1 and TRBJ2-6, with a possible D match to TRBD2 (5 bases). Deletions cut 3 bases from V and 4 bases from J, with 15 bases between. There are 17 residues in the CDR3. Per germline, CDR1 KGHDR and CDR2 SFDVKD. CDR3 in amino acids: CATSDPSRGSGANVLTF. The CDR3 DNA sequence: TGTGCCACCAGTGATCCCTCGAGAGGGTCCGGGGCCAACGTCCTGACTTTC.

V is TRBV19 and J is TRBJ2-5; 9 positions match TRBD2. The V gene end was trimmed by 2 bases and the J gene end by 1 base; junction bases not matched to a gene: 8. This CDR3 is built from 17 residues. Per germline, CDR1 LNHDA and CDR2 SQIVND (reference sequence). The CDR3 DNA follows: TGTGCCAGTAGTATACCGTGGCGGGGGGGAGTCCAAGAGACCCAGTACTTC. It codes for CASSIPWRGGVQETQYF.

The gene calls are TRBV5-1 and TRBJ2-7, with 10 bases that match TRBD2. J was trimmed by 0 bases and V by 3 bases; bases with no gene match: 3. Germline-derived CDR1 and CDR2 are SGHRS and YFSETQ. This CDR3 comprises 15 residues. CDR3 region: CASSSTSGFSYEQYF. The CDR3 coding sequence is TGCGCCAGCAGCTCGACTAGCGGGTTCTCCTACGAGCAGTACTTC.

This chain links TRBV12-3 or TRBV12-4 with TRBJ2-7; perhaps TRBD2 as D (5 bases). The CDR3 covers 13 residues. Trimming took off 6 bases at V and 1 base at J, with 10 bases between the two ends. The CDR3 reads CASRSTGSYEQYF. CDR3 bases: TGTGCCAGCAGGTCCACGGGGTCCTACGAGCAGTACTTC.

The chain has TRBV11-3 and TRBJ1-1, with 7 nucleotides matching TRBD1. Germline assignment: CDR1 SGHNT and CDR2 YENEEA. The CDR3 totals 14 residues. Trimming at V came to 5 bases and at J to 2 bases, leaving 5 bases not matched to a gene. CDR3 in amino acids: CASSRQGVNTEAFF. The CDR3 DNA reads TGTGCCAGCAGCCGACAGGGCGTCAACACTGAAGCTTTCTTT.

The V call is TRBV19, the J call TRBJ1-5; D unresolved. The V and J ends lost 6 bases and 0 bases respectively, with 9 bases between them. From germline, CDR1 is LNHDA and CDR2 SQIVND (reference sequence). CDR3 length equals 14 residues. The CDR3 here is CASSLRNSNQPQHF. DNA of the CDR3: TGTGCCAGTAGCCTGAGAAATAGCAATCAGCCCCAGCATTTT.

This clone was seen only a few times. This sequence joins TRBV6-1 and TRBJ2-7; TRBD2 matches 9 bases. Germline CDR1 is MNHNS and CDR2 is SASEGT. The CDR3 loop spans 15 amino acids. V shed 2 bases and J 2 bases; nucleotides not matched to a gene: 4. The CDR3 spells CASSERGGRAYEQYF. CDR3 DNA sequence: TGTGCCAGCAGTGAAAGGGGCGGGAGGGCCTACGAGCAGTACTTC.

The chain joins TRBV6-4 to TRBJ1-4; possibly TRBD1 for D (5 bases). V was shortened by 3 bases and J by 0 bases, with 8 bases between the two germline ends. CDR3 length: 15 amino acids. Germline V gene sequence: CDR1 MRHNA, CDR2 SNTAGT. The DNA of the CDR3 is TGTGCCAGCAGTGAGACGGGGGCAACTAATGAAAAACTGTTTTTT. Translated: CASSETGATNEKLFF.

The chain is built from TRBV10-3 and TRBJ1-2; D ambiguous. CDR3 length equals 13 residues. Trimming pared 3 bases from V and 1 base from J, leaving 6 bases between. Germline CDR1 is ENHRY and CDR2 is SYGVKD. Here the CDR3 DNA reads TGTGCCATCAGTGAAATCGGTAACTATGGCTACACCTTC. Protein sequence: CAISEIGNYGYTF.